A selection of T cell receptor beta chains follows, all from one sample in a study of T cells of healthy individuals. Via MiXCR, TCRdb re-called the 5' RACE reads, giving one row per CDR3 protein. The repertoire holds tens of thousands of distinct CDR3 sequences, around 16% seen once, with around 4.5% in the top ten. These receptors were collected from a human donor in good health. The CDR3 runs from the conserved cysteine through the conserved F or W. Clone size is stated in some rows and not others, as once, few, many or a class when expanded.

clone size: many; V gene: TRBV11-2; CDR3 protein: CASSRTTALSGTQYF
clone size: many; V gene: TRBV5-1; CDR3 protein: CASSLGGMEKLFF
clone size: many; V gene: TRBV12-5; CDR3 protein: CASGPRLVNTGELFF
clone size: .; V gene: TRBV3-1; CDR3 protein: CASSQGSGRRVFYNEQFF
clone size: few; V gene: TRBV28; CDR3 protein: CASSSGVAGFDTQYF
clone size: .; V gene: TRBV5-1; CDR3 protein: CASRQGSTDTQYF
clone size: .; V gene: TRBV27; CDR3 protein: CASSRTQGFGETQYF
clone size: many; V gene: TRBV7-3; CDR3 protein: CASSFSGLNQPQHF
clone size: few; V gene: TRBV4-3; CDR3 protein: CASSQDLTGGETQYF
clone size: few; V gene: TRBV20-1; CDR3 protein: CSAPRLGETQYF
clone size: .; V gene: TRBV3-1; CDR3 protein: CASSQVPSRGQQYF
clone size: many; V gene: TRBV19; CDR3 protein: CASSRRQGGNSNQPQHF
clone size: many; V gene: TRBV5-1; CDR3 protein: CASSLGRGSNQPQHF
clone size: few; V gene: TRBV13; CDR3 protein: CASSSKATPWTYEQYF
clone size: .; V gene: TRBV5-1; CDR3 protein: CASSLGVQGGTDTQYF
clone size: many; V gene: TRBV7-2; CDR3 protein: CASSLYGGEQFF